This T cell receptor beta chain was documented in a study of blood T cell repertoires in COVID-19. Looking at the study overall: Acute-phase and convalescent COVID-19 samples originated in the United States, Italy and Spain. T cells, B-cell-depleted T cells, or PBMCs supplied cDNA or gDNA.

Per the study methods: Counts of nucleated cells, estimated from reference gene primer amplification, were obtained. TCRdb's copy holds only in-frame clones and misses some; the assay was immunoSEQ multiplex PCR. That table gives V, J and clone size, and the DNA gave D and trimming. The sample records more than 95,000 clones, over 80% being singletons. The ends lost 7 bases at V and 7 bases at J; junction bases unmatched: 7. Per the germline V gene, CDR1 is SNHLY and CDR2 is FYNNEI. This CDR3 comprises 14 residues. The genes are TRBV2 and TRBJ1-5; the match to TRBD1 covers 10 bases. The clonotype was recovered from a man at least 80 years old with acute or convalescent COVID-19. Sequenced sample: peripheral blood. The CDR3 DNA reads TGTGCCAGCAATTCGGGACAGGGGTACCAGCCCCAGCATTTT. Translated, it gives CASNSGQGYQPQHF.